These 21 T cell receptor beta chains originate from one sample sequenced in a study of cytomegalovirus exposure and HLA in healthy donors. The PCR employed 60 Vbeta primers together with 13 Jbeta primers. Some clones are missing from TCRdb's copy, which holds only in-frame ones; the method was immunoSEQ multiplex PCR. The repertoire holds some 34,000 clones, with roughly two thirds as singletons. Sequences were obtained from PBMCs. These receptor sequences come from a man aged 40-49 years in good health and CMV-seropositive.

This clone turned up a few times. Here the CDR3 reads CASSQDRTGNTEAFF. The CDR3 nucleotides read TGTGCCAGCAGCCAAGATAGGACAGGGAACACTGAAGCTTTCTTT. V usage is TRBV4-2 and J usage is TRBJ1-1; 7 bases are shared with TRBD1. Germline V gives CDR1 LGHNA, CDR2 YNFKEQ. CDR3 size: 15 residues. V dropped 0 bases and J dropped 1; count of bases not matched to a gene: 2.

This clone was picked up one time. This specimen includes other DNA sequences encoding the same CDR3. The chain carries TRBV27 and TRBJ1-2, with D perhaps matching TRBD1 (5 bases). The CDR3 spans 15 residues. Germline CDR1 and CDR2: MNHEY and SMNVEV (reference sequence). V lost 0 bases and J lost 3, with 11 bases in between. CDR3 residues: CASSLSWTGDYGYTF. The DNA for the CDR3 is TGTGCCAGCAGTTTATCCTGGACGGGGGACTATGGCTACACCTTC.

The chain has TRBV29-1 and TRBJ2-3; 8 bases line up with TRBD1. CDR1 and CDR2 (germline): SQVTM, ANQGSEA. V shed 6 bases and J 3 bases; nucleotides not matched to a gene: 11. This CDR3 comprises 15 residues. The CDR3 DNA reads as TGCAGCGTCGAGGGCAGGGGGCGAGGTACAGATACGCAGTATTTT. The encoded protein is CSVEGRGRGTDTQYF.

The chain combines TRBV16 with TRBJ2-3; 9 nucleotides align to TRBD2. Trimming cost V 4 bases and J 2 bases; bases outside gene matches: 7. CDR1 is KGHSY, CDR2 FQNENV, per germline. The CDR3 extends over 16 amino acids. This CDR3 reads CASSRLRGGLTDTQYF. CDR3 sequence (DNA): TGTGCCAGCAGCCGCCTGCGGGGGGGCCTCACAGATACGCAGTATTTT.

The CDR3 region has the DNA TGTGCCAGTAGTATCCCTCAGGGATCGGATACTGGAAACACCATATATTTT. Encoded protein: CASSIPQGSDTGNTIYF. The rearrangement uses TRBV19 and TRBJ1-3; TRBD1 might be the D (5 bases). Germline V CDR1 and CDR2: LNHDA, SQIVND (reference sequence). V dropped 3 bases and J dropped 2 bases, with 17 bases sitting between them. This CDR3 comprises 17 residues.

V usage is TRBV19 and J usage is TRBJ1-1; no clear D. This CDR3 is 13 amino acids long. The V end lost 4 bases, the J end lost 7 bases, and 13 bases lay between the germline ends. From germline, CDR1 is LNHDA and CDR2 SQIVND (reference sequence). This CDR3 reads CASSTLVSSEAFF. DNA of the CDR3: TGTGCCAGTAGTACTCTAGTTTCCAGTGAAGCTTTCTTT. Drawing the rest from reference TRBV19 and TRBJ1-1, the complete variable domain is DGGITQSPKYLFRKEGQNVTLSCEQNLNHDAMYWYRQDPGQGLRLIYYSQIVNDFQKGDIAEGYSVSREKKESFPLTVTSAQKNPTAFYLCASSTLVSSEAFFGQGTRLTVV.

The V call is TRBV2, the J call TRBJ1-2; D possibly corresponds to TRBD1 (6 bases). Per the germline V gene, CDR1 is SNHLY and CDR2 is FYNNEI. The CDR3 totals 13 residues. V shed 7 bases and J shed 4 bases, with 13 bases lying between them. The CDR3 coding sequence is TGTGCCAGCACCCAAGGGGGGGCCTATGGCTACACCTTC. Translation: CASTQGGAYGYTF.

The DNA of the CDR3 is TGTGCCAGCAGCCAGATACAGGGCCTGAGCTCCTATAATTCACCCCTCCACTTT. The encoded protein is CASSQIQGLSSYNSPLHF. The chain combines TRBV14 with TRBJ1-6; maybe TRBD1 (6 bases). Deletions cut 3 bases from V and 0 bases from J, with 15 bases between. This CDR3 has 18 amino acids. Germline values: CDR1 SGHDN, CDR2 FVKESK.

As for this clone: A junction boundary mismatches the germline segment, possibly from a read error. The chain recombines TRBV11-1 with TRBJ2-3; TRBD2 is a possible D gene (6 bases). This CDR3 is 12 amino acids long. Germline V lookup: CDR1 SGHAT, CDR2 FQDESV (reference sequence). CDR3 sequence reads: CASSLELGRSHF. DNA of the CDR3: TGTGCCAGCAGCTTAGAGCTAGGGAGGAGTCATTTT.

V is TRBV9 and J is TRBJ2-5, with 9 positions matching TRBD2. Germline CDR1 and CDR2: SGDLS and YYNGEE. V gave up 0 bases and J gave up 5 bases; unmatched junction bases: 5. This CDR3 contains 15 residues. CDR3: CASSVVSSGGETQYF. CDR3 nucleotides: TGTGCCAGCAGCGTAGTTAGTAGCGGGGGTGAGACCCAGTACTTC.

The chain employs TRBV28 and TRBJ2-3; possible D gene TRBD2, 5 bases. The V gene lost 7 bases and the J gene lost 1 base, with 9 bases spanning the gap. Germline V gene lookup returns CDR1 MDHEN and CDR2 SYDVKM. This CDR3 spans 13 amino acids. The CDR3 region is CASKAGRTDTQYF. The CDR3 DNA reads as TGTGCCAGCAAGGCGGGCCGCACAGATACGCAGTATTTT.

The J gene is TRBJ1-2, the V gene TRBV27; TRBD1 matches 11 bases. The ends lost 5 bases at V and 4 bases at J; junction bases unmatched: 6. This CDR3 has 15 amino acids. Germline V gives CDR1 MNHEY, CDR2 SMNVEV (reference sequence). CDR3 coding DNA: TGTGCCAGCAGTATCCGGACAGGGGGCCCCTATGGCTACACCTTC. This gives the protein CASSIRTGGPYGYTF.

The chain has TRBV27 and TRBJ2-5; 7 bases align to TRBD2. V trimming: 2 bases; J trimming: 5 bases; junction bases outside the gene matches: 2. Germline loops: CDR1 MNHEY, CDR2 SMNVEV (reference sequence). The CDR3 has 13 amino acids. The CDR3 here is CASSLAGGETQYF. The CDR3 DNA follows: TGTGCCAGCAGTTTAGCCGGGGGGGAGACCCAGTACTTC.

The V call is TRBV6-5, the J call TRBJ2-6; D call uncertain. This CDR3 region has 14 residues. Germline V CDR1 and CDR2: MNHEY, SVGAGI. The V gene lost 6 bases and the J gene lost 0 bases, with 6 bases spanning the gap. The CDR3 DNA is TGTGCCAGCAGGCTAACCTCTGGGGCCAACGTCCTGACTTTC. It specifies CASRLTSGANVLTF.

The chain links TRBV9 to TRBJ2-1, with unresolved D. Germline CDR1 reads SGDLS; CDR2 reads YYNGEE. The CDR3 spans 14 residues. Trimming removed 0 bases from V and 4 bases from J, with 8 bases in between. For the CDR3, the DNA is TGTGCCAGCAGCGTAGGAGGATCTTACAATGAGCAGTTCTTC. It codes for CASSVGGSYNEQFF. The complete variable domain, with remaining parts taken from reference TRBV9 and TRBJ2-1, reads DSGVTQTPKHLITATGQRVTLRCSPRSGDLSVYWYQQSLDQGLQFLIQYYNGEERAKGNILERFSAQQFPDLHSELNLSSLELGDSALYFCASSVGGSYNEQFFGPGTRLTVL.

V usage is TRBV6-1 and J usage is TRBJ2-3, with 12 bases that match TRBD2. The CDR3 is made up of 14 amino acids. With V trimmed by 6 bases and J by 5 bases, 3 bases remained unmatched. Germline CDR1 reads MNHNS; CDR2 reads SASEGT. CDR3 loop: CASRTSGGGDTQYF. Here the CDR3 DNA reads TGTGCCAGCAGGACTAGCGGGGGCGGAGATACGCAGTATTTT.

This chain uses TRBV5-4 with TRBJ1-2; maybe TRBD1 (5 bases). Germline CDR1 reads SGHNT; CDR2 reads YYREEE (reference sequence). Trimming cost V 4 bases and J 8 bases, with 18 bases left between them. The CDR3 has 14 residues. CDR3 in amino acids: CASSRPVGGVGYTF. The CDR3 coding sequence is TGTGCCAGCAGCCGTCCCGTGGGGGGAGTCGGCTACACCTTC. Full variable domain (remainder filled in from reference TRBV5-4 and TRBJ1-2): ETGVTQSPTHLIKTRGQQVTLRCSSQSGHNTVSWYQQALGQGPQFIFQYYREEENGRGNFPPRFSGLQFPNYSSELNVNALELDDSALYLCASSRPVGGVGYTFGSGTRLTVV.

The CDR3 here is CASSPQGARPEAFF. In DNA form, the CDR3 reads TGTGCCAGCAGCCCCCAGGGGGCGCGTCCTGAAGCTTTCTTT. The J gene is TRBJ1-1, the V gene TRBV7-9, with TRBD1 identical over 8 bases. CDR3 length equals 14 residues. The germline CDR1 and CDR2 sequences are SEHNR and FQNEAQ (reference sequence). The V segment lost 5 bases and the J segment 6 bases; nucleotides outside the gene matches: 8.

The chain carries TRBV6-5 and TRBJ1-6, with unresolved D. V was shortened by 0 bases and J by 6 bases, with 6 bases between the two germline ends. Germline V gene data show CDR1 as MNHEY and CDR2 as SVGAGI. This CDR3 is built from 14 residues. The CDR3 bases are TGTGCCAGCAGTTACTCGAGGCTTAATTCACCCCTCCACTTT. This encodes CASSYSRLNSPLHF.

This CDR3 reads CASSYREGINYEQYF. In nucleotides, the CDR3 is TGTGCCAGCAGTTATCGGGAGGGAATCAACTACGAGCAGTACTTC. The V gene is TRBV6-5, the J gene TRBJ2-7; 8 bases align to TRBD2. CDR3 length: 15 residues. Trimming cost V 3 bases and J 3 bases; bases outside gene matches: 7. Germline values: CDR1 MNHEY, CDR2 SVGAGI.

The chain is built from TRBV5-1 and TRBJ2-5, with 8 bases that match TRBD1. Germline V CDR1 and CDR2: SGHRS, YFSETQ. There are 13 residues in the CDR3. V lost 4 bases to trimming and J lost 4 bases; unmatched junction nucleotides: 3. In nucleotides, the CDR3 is TGCGCCAGCAGCCCGACAGGGGCAGAGACCCAGTACTTC. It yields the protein CASSPTGAETQYF.